These 15 T cell receptor beta chains were sequenced from one sample in a study of shared clonotypes between healthy human individuals. The data were produced by immunoSEQ multiplex PCR, yet TCRdb's version contains in-frame clones alone and is incomplete. The table includes 2,500,000 or so clones, approximately 92% detected once. Sequenced input: naive CD4+ T cells sorted from blood. Subset reported: CD45RA+ positively selected. Source of these receptors: a man in his late teens or twenties in good health.

The chain combines TRBV6-6 with TRBJ1-1; D not certain. V lost 2 bases, J lost 2 bases, and 15 bases lay in between. The germline V gene has CDR1 MNHNY and CDR2 SVGAGI (reference sequence). The CDR3 contains 16 residues. The CDR3 DNA reads TGTGCCAGCAGTTACGGAACTCGTACCAGAAACACTGAAGCTTTCTTT. This translates into CASSYGTRTRNTEAFF.

The chain joins TRBV10-1 to TRBJ2-1; D assignment may be TRBD1 or TRBD2 (5 bases each). Trimming pared 11 bases from V and 3 bases from J, leaving 14 bases between. The CDR3 is made up of 13 amino acids. Germline CDR1 and CDR2: WNHNN and SYGVQD (reference sequence). The CDR3 reads CASSRGDYNEQFF. CDR3 bases: TGCGCCTCATCCCGAGGGGACTACAATGAGCAGTTCTTC.

On this clone itself: The sample holds other DNA sequences that translate to the same CDR3. This rearrangement joins TRBV20-1 to TRBJ2-7; D is ambiguous. CDR3 length: 11 residues. V was cut by 4 bases and J by 3 bases, with 7 bases left in between. The germline V gene has CDR1 DFQATT and CDR2 SNEGSKA (reference sequence). CDR3 region: CSAKGVYEQYF. The CDR3 nucleotides read TGCAGTGCTAAAGGCGTCTACGAGCAGTACTTC.

CDR3 bases: TGCGCCAGCAGCTTGGGGGAGGAGGGGACCCAGTACTTC. Protein sequence: CASSLGEEGTQYF. The rearrangement joins TRBV5-1 to TRBJ2-5, with a weak D call TRBD2 (6 bases). The germline gives CDR1 SGHRS, CDR2 YFSETQ. CDR3 size: 13 residues. The V and J ends lost 0 bases and 7 bases respectively, with 10 bases between them.

The genes are TRBV23-1 and TRBJ1-1; D uncertain. TRBV23-1 is an ORF for which the function is uncertain. There are 10 residues in the CDR3. V shed 9 bases and J shed 3 bases, with 5 bases lying between them. For the CDR3, the DNA is TGCGCCAGACATCACACTGAAGCTTTCTTT. It encodes CARHHTEAFF.

The chain has TRBV7-9 and TRBJ2-3, with no clear D. This CDR3 comprises 12 residues. V gave up 1 base and J gave up 5 bases, with 4 bases separating them. Per the germline V gene, CDR1 is SEHNR and CDR2 is FQNEAQ (reference sequence). This chain's CDR3 is CASSLEVDTQYF. DNA for the CDR3: TGTGCCAGCAGCTTAGAGGTAGATACGCAGTATTTT.

The chain carries TRBV9 and TRBJ2-7; TRBD1 is a possible D gene (6 bases). This CDR3 is 14 amino acids long. Germline V gene data show CDR1 as SGDLS and CDR2 as YYNGEE. V dropped 4 bases and J dropped 2 bases, with 13 bases sitting between them. CDR3 in DNA: TGTGCCAGCAGCACAACCACAGGGCCCTACGAGCAGTACTTC. Its translation: CASSTTTGPYEQYF.

V and J are TRBV5-4 and TRBJ2-1; possibly TRBD1 for D (5 bases). Germline V gives CDR1 SGHNT, CDR2 YYREEE (reference sequence). This CDR3 has 16 amino acids. V dropped 0 bases and J dropped 0 bases, with 10 bases sitting between them. The CDR3 DNA reads TGTGCCAGCAGCTTGGGGGCAGGGCTCTCCTACAATGAGCAGTTCTTC. Protein product: CASSLGAGLSYNEQFF.

The gene calls are TRBV9 and TRBJ2-7, with 14 bases identical to TRBD2. V was clipped by 5 bases and J by 5 bases; unmatched bases: 6. This CDR3 is 15 amino acids long. Germline lookup yields CDR1 SGDLS and CDR2 YYNGEE. CDR3 region: CASRAGTSGRHEQYF. In nucleotides, the CDR3 is TGTGCCAGCAGGGCAGGGACTAGCGGGAGACACGAGCAGTACTTC.

The rearrangement uses TRBV6-5 and TRBJ1-4, with 7 bases identical to TRBD1. Germline CDR1 is MNHEY and CDR2 is SVGAGI. Germline trimming cut 4 bases from V and 8 bases from J; bases unmatched to any gene: 7. This CDR3 is 14 amino acids long. CDR3 sequence: CASSSGGQREKLFF. The CDR3 DNA reads as TGTGCCAGCAGTTCAGGGGGACAAAGGGAAAAACTGTTTTTT.

V usage is TRBV6-1 and J usage is TRBJ1-1; 9 bases fit TRBD1. Germline lookup yields CDR1 MNHNS and CDR2 SASEGT. The CDR3 extends over 14 amino acids. V dropped 6 bases and J dropped 6; count of bases not matched to a gene: 8. CDR3 residues: CASSEYRDRAEAFF. CDR3 DNA: TGTGCCAGCAGCGAATACCGGGACAGGGCTGAAGCTTTCTTT.

V and J are TRBV7-2 and TRBJ2-7; 7 bases are a match to TRBD2. V shed 2 bases, J shed 7 bases, and the junction held 11 bases outside the gene matches. The length of the CDR3 is 15 residues. The germline CDR1 and CDR2 sequences are SGHTA and FQGNSA. The CDR3 bases are TGTGCCAGCAGCTTAATGAGCGGGGCCGCGGGGGAGCAGTACTTC. Its protein is CASSLMSGAAGEQYF. Complete variable domain (other parts from reference TRBV7-2 and TRBJ2-7): GAGVSQSPSNKVTEKGKDVELRCDPISGHTALYWYRQSLGQGLEFLIYFQGNSAPDKSGLPSDRFSAERTGGSVSTLTIQRTQQEDSAVYLCASSLMSGAAGEQYFGPGTRLTVT.

The rearrangement links TRBV6-6 to TRBJ2-2; D might be TRBD2 (6 bases). The V gene lost 6 bases and the J gene lost 4 bases, with 12 bases spanning the gap. Germline lookup yields CDR1 MNHNY and CDR2 SVGAGI (reference sequence). This CDR3 is built from 14 residues. CDR3 coding DNA: TGTGCCAGCAGCCTCATGGAGGGCACCGGGGAGCTGTTTTTT. Protein sequence: CASSLMEGTGELFF.

This clone came up once. The chain uses TRBV29-1 and TRBJ2-6; D call uncertain. V was cut by 2 bases and J by 2 bases, with 10 bases left in between. This CDR3 is 15 amino acids long. Germline-derived CDR1 and CDR2 are SQVTM and ANQGSEA. CDR3 amino acids: CSVEPYSPGANVLTF. In DNA, the CDR3 is TGCAGCGTTGAACCGTACTCTCCTGGGGCCAACGTCCTGACTTTC.

This chain joins TRBV5-1 and TRBJ2-7; perhaps TRBD1 as D (5 bases). V was trimmed by 4 bases and J by 0 bases, leaving 11 bases between them. Germline lookup yields CDR1 SGHRS and CDR2 YFSETQ. This CDR3 region has 14 residues. The CDR3 sequence is CASSLDTPSYEQYF. CDR3 nucleotides: TGCGCCAGCAGCCTGGACACACCCTCCTACGAGCAGTACTTC.